This T cell receptor (beta chain) was identified during a study of blood T cells in healthy people across ages. Study-wide results and caveats: Both naive CD4+ cell counts and diversity were greater in long-lived donors than in aged donors. Diversity estimates drawn from one million T cells were deemed underestimates.

This clonotype showed up just a few times. Its antigen is not identified. With each sample, at least 5.5 micrograms of total RNA were extracted. With a J-beta primer mix and a sample-barcoded 5' primer, a second PCR ran roughly 6 to 11 cycles. Each cDNA was tagged by a template-switch adaptor containing 12 random nucleotides. TCRdb reprocessed the 5' RACE reads with MiXCR, giving one entry per CDR3 protein. In the table there are fewer than 1 million distinct CDR3 sequences, under 45% of which are singletons. Trimming cost V 6 bases and J 7 bases, with 10 bases left between them. CDR3 length: 12 amino acids.

The sequence was collected from a man between 60 and 75 years old in good health. The sequenced sample consisted of blood. V is TRBV12-3 or TRBV12-4 and J is TRBJ1-5, with a weak D call TRBD1 (5 bases). The DNA of the CDR3 is TGTGCCAGCAGGAGGGGTGGACAGCCCCAGCATTTT. Its protein product is CASRRGGQPQHF.